Each of the 20 T cell receptor beta chains below was sequenced from the same sample in a study of blood T cell repertoires in COVID-19. Only in-frame clones appear in the TCRdb table, and some are missing; sequencing was by immunoSEQ multiplex PCR. The table lists tens of thousands of clones, 70% to 80% of them singletons, with over 25% in the top ten. Sequencing was carried out using peripheral blood. These receptors were taken from a human donor in a cohort sampled during active COVID-19.

CDR3 sequence reads: CASSLGRETDTQYF. The CDR3 DNA sequence: TGTGCCAGCAGCTTGGGCAGGGAAACAGATACGCAGTATTTT. The chain has TRBV7-9 and TRBJ2-3, with a possible D match to TRBD1 (5 bases). The CDR3 is 14 residues long. Trimming removed 3 bases from V and 3 bases from J, with 10 bases in between. CDR1 and CDR2 (germline): SEHNR, FQNEAQ (reference sequence).

Remarks on this clone: At one end, the junction sequence differs from germline, possibly due to a read error. This chain links TRBV7-7 with TRBJ2-3, with 7 bases identical to TRBD2. The CDR3 length is 15 residues. CDR1 is SSHAT, CDR2 FNYEAQ, per germline (reference sequence). CDR3 sequence reads: CASSLGLAGTDTQYF. The CDR3 region has the DNA TGTGCTAGCAGCTTAGGGCTAGCGGGCACAGATACGCAGTATTTT.

In nucleotides, the CDR3 is TGTGCCAGCAGCGTAGGAACTAGCGGGGGACAAGAGACCCAGTACTTC. This sequence encodes CASSVGTSGGQETQYF. V usage is TRBV9 and J usage is TRBJ2-5, with 11 bases lining up with TRBD2. V was pared by 0 bases and J by 2 bases, with 3 bases of the junction left unmatched. The CDR3 spans 16 residues. Per the germline V gene, CDR1 is SGDLS and CDR2 is YYNGEE.

The gene calls are TRBV5-1 and TRBJ2-1; the D gene is possibly TRBD2 (5 bases). CDR1 and CDR2 from the germline V gene are SGHRS and YFSETQ. V dropped 1 base and J dropped 4 bases, with 9 bases sitting between them. CDR3 size: 14 residues. The DNA of the CDR3 is TGCGCCAGCAGCTTGTTGAGGGCATACAATGAGCAGTTCTTC. Protein product: CASSLLRAYNEQFF.

The genes are TRBV20-1 and TRBJ1-6, with 8 nucleotides matching TRBD1. The germline CDR1 and CDR2 sequences are DFQATT and SNEGSKA (reference sequence). This CDR3 has 18 amino acids. The V gene end was trimmed by 3 bases and the J gene end by 0 bases; junction bases not matched to a gene: 10. In DNA form, the CDR3 reads TGCAGTGCTAGTCCTGCCAGGGGGCGAGGCTCCTATAATTCACCCCTCCACTTT. Its translation is CSASPARGRGSYNSPLHF.

This clone was observed once. The chain has TRBV6-5 and TRBJ1-1, with D hard to call. V was trimmed by 1 base and J by 3 bases, leaving 15 bases between them. Germline V lookup: CDR1 MNHEY, CDR2 SVGAGI. The CDR3 covers 16 residues. CDR3 sequence reads: CASSYWVSGGDTEAFF. CDR3 DNA: TGTGCCAGCAGTTACTGGGTGTCGGGTGGTGACACTGAAGCTTTCTTT.

The V call is TRBV11-3, the J call TRBJ2-7, with D maybe TRBD2 (7 bases). CDR1 and CDR2 (germline): SGHNT, YENEEA. Trimming took 1 base from V and 3 from J, leaving 16 bases between them. This CDR3 contains 16 residues. CDR3 residues: CASSLGGGGRFYEQYF. The DNA for the CDR3 is TGTGCCAGCAGCTTAGGGGGAGGGGGTAGATTCTACGAGCAGTACTTC. The full variable domain, its missing parts supplied by reference TRBV11-3 and TRBJ2-7, is EAGVVQSPRYKIIEKKQPVAFWCNPISGHNTLYWYLQNLGQGPELLIRYENEEAVDDSQLPKDRFSAERLKGVDSTLKIQPAELGDSAVYLCASSLGGGGRFYEQYFGPGTRLTVT.

The chain is built from TRBV5-1 and TRBJ2-2; tentatively, D is TRBD1 (5 bases). V gave up 4 bases and J gave up 3 bases, with 16 bases separating them. CDR3 length: 16 amino acids. Germline loops: CDR1 SGHRS, CDR2 YFSETQ. In DNA, the CDR3 is TGCGCCAGCAGCCTGGGAAACACAGGATACACCGGGGAGCTGTTTTTT. Translating it yields CASSLGNTGYTGELFF.

The J gene is TRBJ2-7, the V gene TRBV27; 10 bases fit TRBD1. Germline-derived CDR1 and CDR2 are MNHEY and SMNVEV (reference sequence). The length of the CDR3 is 14 residues. With 6 bases clipped from V and 2 bases from J, the junction kept 4 bases outside the gene matches. The CDR3 DNA sequence: TGTGCCAGCAGGAAGACAGGGGGCACCTACGAGCAGTACTTC. Protein sequence: CASRKTGGTYEQYF.

The chain carries TRBV28 and TRBJ1-1, with TRBD1 matching 7 bases. The ends lost 4 bases at V and 2 bases at J; junction bases unmatched: 7. CDR3 length: 15 amino acids. Germline CDR1 and CDR2: MDHEN and SYDVKM. The CDR3 loop is CASSSAGTANTEAFF. The CDR3 nucleotides are TGTGCCAGCAGTTCTGCCGGGACAGCCAACACTGAAGCTTTCTTT.

This clone was seen more than once but under ten times. The genes are TRBV28 and TRBJ2-2, with D hard to call. Deletions cut 2 bases from V and 7 bases from J, with 8 bases between. The CDR3 sequence is 13 residues long. Germline loops: CDR1 MDHEN, CDR2 SYDVKM. As DNA, the CDR3 is TGTGCCAGCAGTTTACTACCGGGCGGGGAGCTGTTTTTT. It codes for CASSLLPGGELFF.

This clone was seen once. The chain links TRBV7-3 to TRBJ1-2; D is unclear. Trimming removed 2 bases from V and 0 bases from J, with 10 bases in between. CDR1 is SGHTA and CDR2 is FQGTGA in the germline V gene. The CDR3 spans 15 residues. CDR3: CASSLSPEPNYGYTF. CDR3 sequence (DNA): TGTGCCAGCAGCTTATCCCCAGAACCTAACTATGGCTACACCTTC.

In its sample, this clone was seen a few times. CDR3 amino acids: CSARGGEGYTF. The CDR3 coding sequence is TGCAGTGCTAGAGGGGGCGAAGGCTACACCTTC. V is TRBV20-1 and J is TRBJ1-2; weak D call: TRBD1 (5 bases). V was shortened by 1 base and J by 8 bases, with 8 bases between the two germline ends. Germline CDR1 reads DFQATT; CDR2 reads SNEGSKA (reference sequence). This CDR3 has 11 residues.

This chain connects TRBV27 to TRBJ2-7; 8 bases line up with TRBD2. The CDR3 loop spans 16 amino acids. The V and J ends lost 0 bases and 2 bases, in that order; junction bases with no gene match: 6. The germline V gene has CDR1 MNHEY and CDR2 SMNVEV (reference sequence). The CDR3 nucleotides are TGTGCCAGCAGTTTATCGCACGGCGGGAGGCCCTACGAGCAGTACTTC. Amino acids: CASSLSHGGRPYEQYF.

The genes are TRBV5-6 and TRBJ2-7, with D maybe TRBD2 (5 bases). CDR1 and CDR2 (germline): SGHDT, YYEEEE. CDR3 length equals 15 residues. V lost 0 bases, J lost 6 bases, and 16 bases lay in between. CDR3: CASSLVDSLIGEQYF. The CDR3 nucleotides are TGTGCCAGCAGCTTGGTGGACTCGCTGATAGGCGAGCAGTACTTC.

Only one count was recorded for this clone. V is TRBV10-3 and J is TRBJ1-2, with 10 bases aligning to TRBD1. CDR1 is ENHRY, CDR2 SYGVKD, per germline. The V and J ends lost 9 bases and 3 bases, in that order; junction bases with no gene match: 10. The CDR3 length is 15 residues. CDR3 in amino acids: CAIATGGAVDYGYTF. In DNA, the CDR3 is TGTGCCATTGCGACAGGGGGCGCGGTTGACTATGGCTACACCTTC.

The rearrangement uses TRBV7-6 and TRBJ2-1; possibly TRBD1 for D (5 bases). The CDR3 loop spans 13 amino acids. Germline V CDR1 and CDR2: SGHVS, FNYEAQ. Trimming stripped 2 bases from V and 12 bases from J, with 14 bases between. The CDR3 sequence is CASSLYLTQGQFF. In DNA, the CDR3 is TGTGCCAGCAGCTTATACTTAACCCAGGGGCAGTTCTTC.

The genes are TRBV6-1 and TRBJ1-1; D is unclear. The CDR3 totals 13 residues. CDR1 and CDR2 (germline): MNHNS, SASEGT. V lost 2 bases and J 5 bases, leaving 9 bases between the germline ends. The CDR3 reads CASSEPAWTEAFF. CDR3 in DNA: TGTGCCAGCAGTGAACCTGCGTGGACTGAAGCTTTCTTT.

This chain links TRBV19 with TRBJ1-1; D is unresolved. Germline V lookup: CDR1 LNHDA, CDR2 SQIVND (reference sequence). Trimming stripped 5 bases from V and 10 bases from J, with 26 bases between. This CDR3 comprises 16 residues. The CDR3 loop is CASSGLLGGSKLRAFF. CDR3 nucleotides: TGTGCCAGTAGTGGTTTACTGGGAGGGTCCAAACTGCGAGCTTTCTTT. Filled out from reference TRBV19 and TRBJ1-1, the complete variable domain reads DGGITQSPKYLFRKEGQNVTLSCEQNLNHDAMYWYRQDPGQGLRLIYYSQIVNDFQKGDIAEGYSVSREKKESFPLTVTSAQKNPTAFYLCASSGLLGGSKLRAFFGQGTRLTVV.

V gene TRBV11-2 combines with J gene TRBJ2-5; D not certain. Deletions cut 5 bases from V and 1 base from J, with 2 bases between. Germline V lookup: CDR1 SGHAT, CDR2 FQNNGV. This CDR3 contains 11 residues. The CDR3 DNA reads TGTGCCAGCAGCCGCCAAGAGACCCAGTACTTC. Translation gives CASSRQETQYF.